There are a few counts of the clone carrying this T cell receptor beta chain. This sample is part of a study of spatial heterogeneity in lung cancer. Whole-study context: The study consistently detected more beta-chain than alpha-chain sequences.

The CDR3 runs 15 residues. Trimming at V came to 6 bases and at J to 4 bases, leaving 5 bases not matched to a gene. Per the germline V gene, CDR1 is MGHDK and CDR2 is SYGVNS. Each CDR3 protein gets one entry after TCRdb re-called the 5' RACE reads with MiXCR. Altogether about 85,000 distinct CDR3 sequences are present, about 20% being singletons, with the ten largest covering roughly 5.6%. Time point indicated: sample taken at primary tumor resection. The sequenced material consisted of unsorted whole RNA from tumor, nontumor lung or frozen PBMC. Untreated early-stage non-small cell lung cancer patients, 72 in total, were the donors.

The material was PBMCs, obtained at surgery. The genes are TRBV25-1 and TRBJ2-3, with TRBD2 matching 12 bases. This TCR derives from a male donor with early-stage non-small cell lung cancer. CDR3 protein: CASSRLAGDSDTQYF. Here the CDR3 DNA reads TGTGCCAGCAGCCGACTAGCGGGAGATTCAGATACGCAGTATTTT.